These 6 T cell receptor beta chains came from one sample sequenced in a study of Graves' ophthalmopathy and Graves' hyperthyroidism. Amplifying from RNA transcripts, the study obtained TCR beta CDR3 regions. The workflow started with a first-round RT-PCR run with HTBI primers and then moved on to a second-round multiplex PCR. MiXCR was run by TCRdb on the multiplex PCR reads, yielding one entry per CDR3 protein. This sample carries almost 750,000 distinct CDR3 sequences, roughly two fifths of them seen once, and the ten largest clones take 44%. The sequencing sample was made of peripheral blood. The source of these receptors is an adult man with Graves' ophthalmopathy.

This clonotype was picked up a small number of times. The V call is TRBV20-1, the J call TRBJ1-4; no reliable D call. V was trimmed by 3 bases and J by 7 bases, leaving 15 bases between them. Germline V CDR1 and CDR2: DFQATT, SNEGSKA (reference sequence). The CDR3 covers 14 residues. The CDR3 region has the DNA TGCAGTGCTAGCCGGACCGACTCCAGTGAAAAACTGTTTTTT. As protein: CSASRTDSSEKLFF.

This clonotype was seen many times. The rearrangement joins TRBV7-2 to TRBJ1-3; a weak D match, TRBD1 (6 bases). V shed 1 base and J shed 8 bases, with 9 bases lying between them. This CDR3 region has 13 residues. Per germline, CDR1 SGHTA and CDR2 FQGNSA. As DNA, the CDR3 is TGTGCCAGCAGCTTAGGGGGGGCGGACACCATATATTTT. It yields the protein CASSLGGADTIYF.

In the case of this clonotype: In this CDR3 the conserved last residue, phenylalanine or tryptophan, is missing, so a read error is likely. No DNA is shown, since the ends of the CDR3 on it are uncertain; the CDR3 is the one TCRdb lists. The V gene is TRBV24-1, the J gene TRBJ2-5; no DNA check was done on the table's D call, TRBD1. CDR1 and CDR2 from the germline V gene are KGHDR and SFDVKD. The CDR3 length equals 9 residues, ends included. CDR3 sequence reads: CATSAGQNY.

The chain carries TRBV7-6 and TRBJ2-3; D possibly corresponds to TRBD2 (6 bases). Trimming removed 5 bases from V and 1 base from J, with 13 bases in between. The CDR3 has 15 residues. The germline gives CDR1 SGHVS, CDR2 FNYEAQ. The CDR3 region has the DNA TGTGCCAGCAGCCCAGTCAGGAGGGGCACAGATACGCAGTATTTT. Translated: CASSPVRRGTDTQYF.

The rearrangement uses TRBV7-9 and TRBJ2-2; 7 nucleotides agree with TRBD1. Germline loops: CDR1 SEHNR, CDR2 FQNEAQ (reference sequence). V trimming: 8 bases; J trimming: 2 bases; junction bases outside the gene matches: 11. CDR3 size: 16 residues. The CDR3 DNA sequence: TGTGCCAGCTGCCGAGGGGGCTCCACTAACACCGGGGAGCTGTTTTTT. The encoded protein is CASCRGGSTNTGELFF.

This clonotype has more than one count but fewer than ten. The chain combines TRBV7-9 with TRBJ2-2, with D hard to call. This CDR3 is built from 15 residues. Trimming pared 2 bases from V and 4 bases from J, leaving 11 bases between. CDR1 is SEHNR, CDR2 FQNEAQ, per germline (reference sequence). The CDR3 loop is CASSLNNLRTGELFF. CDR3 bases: TGTGCCAGCAGCTTAAATAATCTGCGCACCGGGGAGCTGTTTTTT.